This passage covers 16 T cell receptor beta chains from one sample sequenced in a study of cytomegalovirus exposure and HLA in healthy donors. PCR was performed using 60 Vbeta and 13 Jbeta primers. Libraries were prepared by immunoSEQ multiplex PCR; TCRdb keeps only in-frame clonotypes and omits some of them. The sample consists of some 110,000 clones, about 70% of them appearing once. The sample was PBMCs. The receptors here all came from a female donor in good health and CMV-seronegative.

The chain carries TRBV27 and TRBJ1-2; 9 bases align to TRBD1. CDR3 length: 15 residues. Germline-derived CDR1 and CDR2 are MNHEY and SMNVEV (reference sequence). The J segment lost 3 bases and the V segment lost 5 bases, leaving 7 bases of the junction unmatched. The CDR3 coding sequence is TGTGCCAGCAGTGTGGGGACAGGGAAGGACTATGGCTACACCTTC. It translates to CASSVGTGKDYGYTF.

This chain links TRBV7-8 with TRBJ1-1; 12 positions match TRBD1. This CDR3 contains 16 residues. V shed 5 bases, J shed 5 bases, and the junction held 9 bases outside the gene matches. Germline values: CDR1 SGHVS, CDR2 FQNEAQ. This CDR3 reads CASSIPGQGALTEAFF. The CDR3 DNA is TGTGCCAGCAGCATTCCGGGACAGGGGGCGCTGACTGAAGCTTTCTTT.

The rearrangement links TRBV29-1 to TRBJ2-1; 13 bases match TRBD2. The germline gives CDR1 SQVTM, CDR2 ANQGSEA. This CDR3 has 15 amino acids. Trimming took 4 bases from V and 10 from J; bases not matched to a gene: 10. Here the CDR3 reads CSVATSGRLLGEQFF. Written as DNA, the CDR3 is TGCAGCGTTGCGACTAGCGGGAGGCTCTTGGGGGAGCAGTTCTTC.

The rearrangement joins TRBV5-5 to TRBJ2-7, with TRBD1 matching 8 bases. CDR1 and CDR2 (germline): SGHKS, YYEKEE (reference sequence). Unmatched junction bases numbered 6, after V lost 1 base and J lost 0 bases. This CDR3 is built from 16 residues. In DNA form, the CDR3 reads TGTGCCAGCAGCTTGCAAGGACAGGGAGTCTCCTACGAGCAGTACTTC. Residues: CASSLQGQGVSYEQYF.

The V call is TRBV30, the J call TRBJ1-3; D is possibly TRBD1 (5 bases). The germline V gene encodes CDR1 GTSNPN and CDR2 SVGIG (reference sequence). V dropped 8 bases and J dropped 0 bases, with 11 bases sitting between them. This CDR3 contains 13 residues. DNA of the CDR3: TGTGCCCGGGGCGGGAGCTCTGGAAACACCATATATTTT. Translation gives CARGGSSGNTIYF.

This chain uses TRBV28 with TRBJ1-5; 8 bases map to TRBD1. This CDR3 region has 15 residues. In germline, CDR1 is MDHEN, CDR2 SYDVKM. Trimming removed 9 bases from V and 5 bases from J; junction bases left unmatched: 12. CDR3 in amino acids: CASTNVGTGYQPQHF. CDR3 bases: TGTGCCAGTACTAACGTCGGGACAGGATATCAGCCCCAGCATTTT.

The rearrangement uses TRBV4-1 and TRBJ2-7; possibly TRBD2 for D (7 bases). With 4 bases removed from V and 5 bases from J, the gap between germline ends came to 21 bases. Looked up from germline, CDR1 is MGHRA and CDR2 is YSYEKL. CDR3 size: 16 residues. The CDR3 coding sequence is TGCGCCAGCAGCCTTAAAGGGGCAGGGGCGGGGGACGAGCAGTACTTC. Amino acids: CASSLKGAGAGDEQYF.

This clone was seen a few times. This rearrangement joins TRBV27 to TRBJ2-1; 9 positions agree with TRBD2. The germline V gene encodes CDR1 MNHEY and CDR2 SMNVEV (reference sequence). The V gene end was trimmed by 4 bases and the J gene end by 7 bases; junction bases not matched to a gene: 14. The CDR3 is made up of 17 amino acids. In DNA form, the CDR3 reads TGTGCCAGCAGTTACCCATCAACTAGCGGGTTAACTAATGAGCAGTTCTTC. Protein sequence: CASSYPSTSGLTNEQFF.

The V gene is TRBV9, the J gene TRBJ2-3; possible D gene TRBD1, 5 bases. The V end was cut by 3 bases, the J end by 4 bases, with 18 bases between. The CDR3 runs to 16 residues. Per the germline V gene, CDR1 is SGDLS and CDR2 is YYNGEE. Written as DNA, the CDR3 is TGTGCCAGCAGCGGTCGACAGTTTTCCCCCGCAGATACGCAGTATTTT. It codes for CASSGRQFSPADTQYF.

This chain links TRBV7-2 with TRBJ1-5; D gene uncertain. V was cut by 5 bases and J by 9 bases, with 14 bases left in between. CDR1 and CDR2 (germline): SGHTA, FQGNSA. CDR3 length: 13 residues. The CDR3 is CASSPSLLGPQHF. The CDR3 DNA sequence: TGTGCCAGCAGCCCTAGCTTGCTTGGGCCCCAGCATTTT.

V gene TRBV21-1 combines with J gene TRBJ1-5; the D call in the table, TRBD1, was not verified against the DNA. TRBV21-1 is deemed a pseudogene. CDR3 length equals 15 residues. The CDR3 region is CASSIRDRGNQPQHF. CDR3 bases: TGTGCCAGCAGCATCCGGGACAGGGGCAATCAGCCCCAGCATTTT.

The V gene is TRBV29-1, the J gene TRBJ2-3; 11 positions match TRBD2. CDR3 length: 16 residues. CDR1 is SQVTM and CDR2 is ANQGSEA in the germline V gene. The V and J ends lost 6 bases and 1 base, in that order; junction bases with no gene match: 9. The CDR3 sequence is CSVLGTSGGGTDTQYF. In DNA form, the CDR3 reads TGCAGCGTGCTTGGGACTAGCGGAGGCGGCACAGATACGCAGTATTTT.

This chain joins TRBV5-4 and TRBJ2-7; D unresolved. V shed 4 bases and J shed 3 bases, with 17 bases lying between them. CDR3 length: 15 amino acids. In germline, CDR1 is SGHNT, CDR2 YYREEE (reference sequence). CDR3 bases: TGTGCCAGCAGCGGATGGGCCGGCGAAGGCTACGAGCAGTACTTC. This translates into CASSGWAGEGYEQYF.

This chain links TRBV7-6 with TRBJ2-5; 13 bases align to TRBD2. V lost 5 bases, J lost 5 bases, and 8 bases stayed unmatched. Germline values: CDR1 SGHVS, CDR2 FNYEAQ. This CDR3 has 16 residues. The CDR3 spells CASSPGLAGVYETQYF. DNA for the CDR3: TGTGCCAGCAGCCCAGGACTAGCGGGAGTCTATGAGACCCAGTACTTC.

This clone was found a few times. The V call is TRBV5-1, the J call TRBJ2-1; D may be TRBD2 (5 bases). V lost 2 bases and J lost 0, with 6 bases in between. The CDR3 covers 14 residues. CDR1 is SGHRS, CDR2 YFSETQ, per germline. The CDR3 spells CASSLGSSYNEQFF. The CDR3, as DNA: TGCGCCAGCAGCTTAGGGAGCTCCTACAATGAGCAGTTCTTC.

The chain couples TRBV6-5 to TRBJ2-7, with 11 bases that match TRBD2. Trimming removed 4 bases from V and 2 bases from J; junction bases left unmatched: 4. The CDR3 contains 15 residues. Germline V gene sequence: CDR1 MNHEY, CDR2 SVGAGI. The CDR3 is CASSLIAGGPYEQYF. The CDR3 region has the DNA TGTGCCAGCAGTTTGATAGCGGGAGGGCCCTACGAGCAGTACTTC.